The sequence of this T cell receptor beta chain was determined in a study of blood T cell repertoires in COVID-19. On the study more broadly: The origin of the acute and convalescent COVID-19 samples was the United States, Italy and Spain. In each case, the material was cDNA or gDNA derived from T cells, B-cell-depleted T cells, or PBMCs.

Germline assignment: CDR1 MNHEY and CDR2 SMNVEV (reference sequence). The ends were cut back, 5 bases at V and 6 bases at J, with 20 bases in the middle. The length of the CDR3 is 16 residues. Original handling: How many nucleated cells were present was estimated from reference gene primer amplification. The repertoire was sequenced with immunoSEQ multiplex PCR; TCRdb's copy has only in-frame clones and lacks some. The DNA gave D and trimming, while V, J and clone size come from that table. The table shows under 200,000 clones, with 80% to 95% occurring only once. The chain uses TRBV27 and TRBJ2-1, with D perhaps TRBD2 (5 bases). The origin of this receptor is a man over 45 with acute or convalescent COVID-19. Sequenced: peripheral blood. The CDR3 spells CASSTVGGWGTNEQFF. The CDR3 DNA is TGTGCCAGCAGTACAGTTGGAGGATGGGGTACCAATGAGCAGTTCTTC.